Included here is one TCR beta chain sequence, with context. This clonotype was observed at least ten times. Its antigen is currently not known. No much larger clone is present one base from it, and per-base qualities are unavailable. This entry is derived from a study of T cells in Graves' hyperthyroidism and ophthalmopathy (dated by TCRdb to the late 2010s). A note on the overall study: Peripheral blood was sampled at the time of initial diagnosis, prior to any treatment. Prospective prediction of ophthalmopathy was tested in an independent validation cohort consisting of 18 hyperthyroidism patients and around 17 patients who later progressed to ophthalmopathy. TCR Vbeta CDR3 sequencing of roughly 140 peripheral blood samples (over 40 ophthalmopathy, 75 or so hyperthyroidism and 17 progressor patients) is reported in the paper. A discovery cohort of roughly 96 patients, roughly 40 with Graves' ophthalmopathy and over 55 with stable Graves' hyperthyroidism, was used to find distinguishing TCR V-J signatures. The roughly 91 discovery patients were randomly divided into training and test sets at a 7:3 ratio. Thyroid tissue and blood T-cell repertoires from about six Graves' hyperthyroidism patients were also compared in the study. After blood sampling, hyperthyroidism patients were treated with methimazole at a starting dose of 30 mg daily, and ophthalmopathy patients were treated with high-dose intravenous methylprednisolone.

General conclusions and limits of the study: Blood samples also contained most of the expanded thyroid clonotypes (frequency above 0.001), which suggests that blood repertoires may reflect thyroid immune responses. A 13 V-J signature model separated ophthalmopathy from stable hyperthyroidism, with nearly 90% sensitivity and roughly 84% specificity in cross-validation and 80%/75% in testing. In validation, progression to ophthalmopathy was predicted by the model with 70.59% sensitivity and 72.22% specificity, a median of 6.5 months before onset. No statistical method was used to set the sample size in advance, and investigators knew the group allocation.

Ophthalmopathy patients had moderately to severely active disease, with a Clinical Activity Score of 3 or more, a NOSPECS grade of 4 or more, and a disease duration of less than 3 months. Any patient with an uncontrolled infection, another autoimmune disease, pregnancy or lactation was excluded. Diagnoses were based on clinical symptoms, serum thyroxine and TRAb, thyroid ultrasound and orbital computed tomography. Ficoll-Paque density gradient centrifugation was used to isolate PBMCs from approximately 11 ml of fresh peripheral blood. Trizol reagent was used to extract total RNA, and RNA quality was then checked on an Agilent 2100 Bioanalyzer. The CDR3 contains 11 residues, cysteine and phenylalanine counted. The read is trimmed to its CDR3 DNA, 33 bases read in frame from base 1. CDR1 and CDR2 were assigned from the germline V gene as MDHEN and SYDVKM. V is clipped by 1 base and J by 6 bases, and the sequence between their germline boundaries is 3 bases long.

The TCR beta CDR3 regions were amplified from the RNA transcripts. The first round of RT-PCR for the TCR CDR3 was performed with the HTBI primer set and the Qiagen OneStep RT-PCR kit. A second multiplex PCR round built the libraries, followed by size selection and purification. The libraries were sequenced on an Illumina HiSeq2000 using paired-end 100 bp reads. The study's own analysis went as follows. SOAPnuke was used to process the raw data, throwing out any read that contained adapters or uncalled bases, had a mean Phred below 15, or lacked an exact constant-primer or identifier match. COPE v1.2.5 was used to merge the high-quality paired reads, and each unique nucleotide sequence was defined as a clonotype. MiTCR v1.1 was used to align clonotypes to the IMGT TRBV, TRBD and TRBJ reference segments. Only V-J combinations with frequency above 0.0001, covering 99.2% of repertoires, were analysed. A TCS score was defined as the ratio between F50 (clonal expansion) and ExV (chaos), using BLOSUM62-based TCRdist between CDR3 peptides within each V-J. Welch's t-statistics and random forest reduced 514 V-J features to 13, which were used in a naive Bayes classifier (R e1071). The Morisita-Horn index was used to measure how similar the thyroid and blood repertoires were. TCRdb ran its own pipeline on the public reads, namely fastp trimming at Q25 and MiXCR clone calling, and kept in-frame beta chains. When rows share a CDR3 protein, they turn into one entry using the most common DNA and genes. Clone size and V and J calls follow TCRdb, not the original study. This sample holds approximately 58,000 distinct CDR3 sequences; 49% were observed only once. The ten largest clones capture about an eighth of the sample.

This sequence uses TRBV28 and TRBJ1-1, with the D gene too uncertain to name. Input material: blood. The receptor was isolated from a woman aged 30 to 39 with Graves' ophthalmopathy. The base sequence is TGTGCCAGCAGTTTATACTCTGAAGCTTTCTTT. Its protein reads: CASSLYSEAFF.